These T cell receptor beta chains were read from a single sample in a study of blood T cells in healthy people across ages. Using its own MiXCR run on the 5' RACE reads, TCRdb lists one record per CDR3 protein. The sample holds approximately 1.5 million distinct CDR3 sequences, almost 35% seen once. What was sequenced was blood. These receptors originate from a woman in her 30s in good health. The CDR3 runs from the conserved cysteine through the conserved F or W. D genes are given only for firm matches. Part of the rows lack a size; the others show once, few, many or a class for expanded clones.

CDR3,DNA,V,size,D,length,J
CASSYDPLAKLFF,TGCGCCAGCAGCTACGATCCGTTGGCGAAACTGTTTTTT,TRBV5-1,-,-,13,TRBJ1-4
CAIRTSGRGNEQFF,TGTGCCATCAGGACTAGCGGGAGAGGCAATGAGCAGTTCTTC,TRBV10-3,-,TRBD2,14,TRBJ2-1
CASSSRLGGGGTDTRYF,TGTGCCAGCAGCTCCCGGTTAGGGGGCGGGGGCACAGATACGCGGTATTTT,TRBV11-2,-,-,17,TRBJ2-3
CASSQEGGGGGELFF,TGCGCCAGCAGCCAAGAGGGTGGGGGAGGCGGGGAGCTGTTTTTT,TRBV4-1,-,-,15,TRBJ2-2
CASSRRTGPATNEKLFF,TGTGCCAGCAGTCGACGGACAGGACCAGCAACTAATGAAAAACTGTTTTTT,TRBV27,-,TRBD1,17,TRBJ1-4
CSAGGGKLTHTEAFF,TGCAGTGCCGGGGGGGGGAAACTTACCCACACTGAAGCTTTCTTT,TRBV20-1,-,-,15,TRBJ1-1
CASTPGGAKNIQYF,TGTGCCAGCACCCCAGGGGGAGCCAAAAACATTCAGTACTTC,TRBV28,few,TRBD1,14,TRBJ2-4
CASRPSGQDGEQYF,TGTGCCAGCAGACCCTCGGGACAGGACGGAGAGCAGTACTTC,TRBV28,-,TRBD1,14,TRBJ2-7
CASSAFLASGTSDEQYF,TGTGCCAGCAGTGCTTTTTTGGCTAGCGGGACGTCTGACGAGCAGTACTTC,TRBV2,-,TRBD2,17,TRBJ2-7
CASSRTGSSYEQYF,TGTGCCAGCAGTCGGACAGGGTCCTCCTACGAGCAGTACTTC,TRBV27,many,TRBD1,14,TRBJ2-7
CASSMTVGSGETQYF,TGTGCCAGCAGTATGACCGTAGGGTCCGGGGAGACCCAGTACTTC,TRBV27,many,-,15,TRBJ2-5
CASSRKFGEQGIGAFF,TGTGCCAGCAGCCGAAAATTTGGGGAACAGGGGATTGGAGCTTTCTTT,TRBV3-1,-,TRBD1,16,TRBJ1-1
CASGGAYTDTQYF,TGTGCCAGCGGCGGGGCCTACACAGATACGCAGTATTTT,TRBV25-1,-,-,13,TRBJ2-3
CASSLPGDNEQFF,TGTGCCAGCTCGTTACCGGGGGACAATGAGCAGTTCTTC,TRBV7-3,-,-,13,TRBJ2-1
CASSELRDGPYEQYF,TGTGCCAGCAGTGAGCTTAGGGACGGACCCTACGAGCAGTACTTC,TRBV2,few,-,15,TRBJ2-7
CASSYDGTDTQYF,TGTGCCAGCAGTTATGACGGCACAGATACGCAGTATTTT,TRBV6-5,few,-,13,TRBJ2-3
CASSPPVGGSNEQFF,TGTGCCAGCAGCCCCCCGGTTGGAGGGAGCAATGAGCAGTTCTTC,TRBV27,-,-,15,TRBJ2-1
CASSEGRGRTQYF,TGTGCCAGCAGCGAGGGCCGTGGCAGGACCCAGTACTTC,TRBV9,few,-,13,TRBJ2-5
CASSLEAFRKYF,TGTGCCAGCAGCTTAGAGGCATTCAGAAAGTACTTC,TRBV7-2,medium-sized,-,12,TRBJ2-7
CASNPLGPSGQETQYF,TGTGCCAGCAACCCGCTCGGGCCTAGCGGTCAAGAGACCCAGTACTTC,TRBV5-4,few,TRBD2,16,TRBJ2-5
CASSFPKFKREGPTDTQYF,TGTGCCAGCAGCTTCCCAAAATTCAAGCGGGAGGGCCCTACAGATACGCAGTATTTT,TRBV7-9,few,TRBD2,19,TRBJ2-3
CASSVDPGVVYGYTF,TGTGCCAGCAGCGTAGATCCAGGGGTAGTCTATGGCTACACCTTC,TRBV9,few,-,15,TRBJ1-2
CASRHSNQPQHF,TGTGCCAGCAGACATAGCAATCAGCCCCAGCATTTT,TRBV6-6,many,-,12,TRBJ1-5
CASSSLGRRPAETQYF,TGTGCCAGCAGTTCCCTAGGCAGACGACCCGCGGAGACCCAGTACTTC,TRBV12-3/TRBV12-4,-,-,16,TRBJ2-5
CASSSERTSGIEQYF,TGTGCCAGCAGCTCTGAAAGGACTAGCGGGATCGAGCAGTACTTC,TRBV5-5,many,TRBD2,15,TRBJ2-7
CASSLATGINNSPLHF,TGTGCCAGCAGCTTGGCCACCGGGATAAATAATTCACCCCTCCACTTT,TRBV5-4,few,-,16,TRBJ1-6
CASSPMGLAGGSYEQYF,TGTGCCAGCAGCCCCATGGGACTAGCGGGCGGCTCCTACGAGCAGTACTTC,TRBV3-1,many,TRBD2,17,TRBJ2-7
CAISDSAETQYF,TGTGCCATCAGTGATTCGGCCGAGACCCAGTACTTC,TRBV10-3,many,-,12,TRBJ2-5
CASSRGPPNTEAFF,TGCGCCAGCAGCAGGGGACCGCCTAACACTGAAGCTTTCTTT,TRBV5-1,-,-,14,TRBJ1-1
CARTLSIREQYF,TGTGCCAGAACCCTGTCCATACGCGAGCAGTACTTC,TRBV11-2,-,-,12,TRBJ2-7
CASSGVTAQETQYF,TGTGCCAGCAGTGGCGTGACAGCACAAGAGACCCAGTACTTC,TRBV28,few,-,14,TRBJ2-5